These 25 T cell receptor beta chains were sequenced from one sample in a study of identical twins. MiXCR, run by TCRdb on the 5' RACE reads, gives a single entry per CDR3 protein. The data show 500,000 or so distinct CDR3 sequences, approximately 22% seen once. These same records also appear under a second study, on T cells expressing NK-cell markers.

What was sequenced was CD4+ T cells sorted from blood. These receptors were collected from a woman between 18 and 29 years old in good health.

The rearrangement joins TRBV10-1 to TRBJ2-5; 9 positions match TRBD1. The germline CDR1 and CDR2 sequences are WNHNN and SYGVQD (reference sequence). J lost 4 bases, V lost 2 bases, and 5 bases had no gene match. The length of the CDR3 is 15 residues. The chain's CDR3 is CASSETGQGPETQYF. CDR3 bases: TGCGCCAGCAGTGAGACGGGACAGGGACCAGAGACCCAGTACTTC.

V and J are TRBV20-1 and TRBJ2-7, with unresolved D. The CDR3 spans 13 residues. V lost 4 bases and J 4 bases, leaving 14 bases between the germline ends. The germline CDR1 and CDR2 sequences are DFQATT and SNEGSKA (reference sequence). In DNA, the CDR3 is TGCAGTGCTAAGTCCGGTCCCCGGTACGAGCAGTACTTC. This codes for CSAKSGPRYEQYF.

A few counts support this clonotype. This chain connects TRBV3-1 to TRBJ1-5; a weak D match, TRBD1 (6 bases). Germline CDR1 LGHDT, CDR2 YNNKEL (reference sequence). The CDR3 contains 14 residues. Trimming stripped 1 base from V and 6 bases from J, with 10 bases between. The chain's CDR3 is CASSQGAGAQPQHF. The CDR3 bases are TGTGCCAGCAGCCAAGGGGCAGGGGCTCAGCCCCAGCATTTT.

This clonotype was detected only a few times. The rearrangement joins TRBV5-1 to TRBJ2-2; weak D call: TRBD2 (6 bases). This CDR3 has 17 amino acids. Between the trimmed V and J ends, which lost 4 bases and 6 bases, there was a span of 22 bases. Germline V gene sequence: CDR1 SGHRS, CDR2 YFSETQ. The chain's CDR3 is CASSPIMSTGRPGELFF. The CDR3 DNA reads as TGCGCCAGCAGCCCCATCATGTCAACTGGGAGGCCCGGGGAGCTGTTTTTT.

This clonotype turned up a few times. V usage is TRBV18 and J usage is TRBJ2-7, with TRBD1 matching over 9 bases. CDR1 and CDR2 (germline): KGHSH, LQKENI. Trimming removed 3 bases from V and 6 bases from J; junction bases left unmatched: 9. The CDR3 has 15 residues. CDR3 sequence: CASSPSDGTGSEQYF. The CDR3 DNA reads as TGTGCCAGCTCACCGTCTGATGGGACAGGGAGCGAGCAGTACTTC.

This clonotype was seen many times. The V and J genes are TRBV4-2 and TRBJ2-3, with D possibly TRBD2 on 5 matching bases. Trimming left V 4 bases short and J 4 bases short, with 15 bases between. Germline V gene data show CDR1 as LGHNA and CDR2 as YNFKEQ. The CDR3 loop spans 15 amino acids. CDR3 nucleotides: TGTGCCAGCAGCCCTAACGAGGGTGTGGCAGATACGCAGTATTTT. Its translation is CASSPNEGVADTQYF.

This clonotype occurred a few times. The V call is TRBV30, the J call TRBJ2-1; D perhaps matches TRBD2 (7 bases). The germline V and J ends were trimmed by 1 base and 4 bases, with 17 bases remaining between them. Germline V gives CDR1 GTSNPN, CDR2 SVGIG (reference sequence). This CDR3 comprises 16 residues. The CDR3 coding sequence is TGTGCCTGGAGTGGCGGGGGCTCCATTGTTTACAATGAGCAGTTCTTC. It translates to CAWSGGGSIVYNEQFF. The complete variable domain, with remaining parts taken from reference TRBV30 and TRBJ2-1, reads SQTIHQWPATLVQPVGSPLSLECTVEGTSNPNLYWYRQAAGRGLQLLFYSVGIGQISSEVPQNLSASRPQDRQFILSSKKLLLSDSGFYLCAWSGGGSIVYNEQFFGPGTRLTVL.

This clonotype was observed once. The rearrangement links TRBV7-2 to TRBJ2-3, with a weak D call TRBD2 (6 bases). The CDR3 totals 17 residues. Trimming removed 1 base from V and 1 base from J, with 15 bases in between. The germline gives CDR1 SGHTA, CDR2 FQGNSA. The CDR3 loop is CASSLVISGRGTDTQYF. CDR3 DNA: TGTGCCAGCAGCTTAGTTATTAGCGGAAGGGGCACAGATACGCAGTATTTT.

As for this clonotype: Germline and junction disagree at one end, which may indicate a read error. The CDR3 DNA reads as TGTGCCAGCAGCTTAGCGTTTGGGGGGGCCGGAGGGGGGCGATTT. It translates to CASSLAFGGAGGGRF. This chain connects TRBV7-2 to TRBJ2-3, with a tentative D call TRBD2 (7 bases). The CDR3 is made up of 15 amino acids. Germline V gene data show CDR1 as SGHTA and CDR2 as FQGNSA.

The CDR3 DNA is TGCAGTGCTGCTCCGGGGATCAACACCGGGGAGCTGTTTTTT. Its protein is CSAAPGINTGELFF. The gene calls are TRBV20-1 and TRBJ2-2; TRBD2 might be the D (5 bases). V gave up 5 bases and J gave up 2 bases, with 12 bases separating them. CDR1 DFQATT and CDR2 SNEGSKA come from the germline V gene (reference sequence). The CDR3 is 14 residues long.

This clonotype was seen a few times. The chain links TRBV20-1 to TRBJ2-3; TRBD2 aligns across 9 bases. The V gene's germline CDR1 is DFQATT and CDR2 SNEGSKA (reference sequence). This CDR3 is 14 amino acids long. The ends lost 5 bases at V and 5 bases at J; junction bases unmatched: 8. The CDR3 DNA reads as TGCAGTGCTCCGATTAGCGGGAGACAAGATACGCAGTATTTT. Translation: CSAPISGRQDTQYF.

A few counts support this clonotype. The genes are TRBV5-1 and TRBJ2-6; TRBD1 matches at 9 bases. The junction had 9 bases not matched to a gene; V was cut back by 4 bases and J by 4 bases. CDR1 is SGHRS, CDR2 YFSETQ, per germline. The CDR3 extends over 17 amino acids. For the CDR3, the DNA is TGCGCCAGCAGCGAACAGGGGGCCATGTGGGGGGCCAACGTCCTGACTTTC. Translation: CASSEQGAMWGANVLTF.

The chain joins TRBV11-1 to TRBJ2-7; D may match TRBD1 or TRBD2 (5 bases each). V lost 2 bases to trimming and J lost 3 bases, with 17 bases between them. The CDR3 is 16 residues long. Looked up from germline, CDR1 is SGHAT and CDR2 is FQDESV (reference sequence). Written as DNA, the CDR3 is TGTGCCAGCAGCTTATTAACCCGGGACGGAGACTACGAGCAGTACTTC. The encoded protein is CASSLLTRDGDYEQYF.

Only a few counts were recorded for this clonotype. The chain recombines TRBV6-5 with TRBJ2-6; D is unresolved. Germline lookup yields CDR1 MNHEY and CDR2 SVGAGI. The CDR3 is 13 residues long. V was pared by 4 bases and J by 2 bases, with 3 bases between. The chain's CDR3 is CASSSAGANVLTF. For the CDR3, the DNA is TGTGCCAGCAGTTCTGCTGGGGCCAACGTCCTGACTTTC.

The J gene is TRBJ1-1, the V gene TRBV20-1; the match to TRBD1 covers 9 bases. The trim removed 2 bases at V and 6 bases at J, leaving 7 bases unmatched. The germline CDR1 and CDR2 sequences are DFQATT and SNEGSKA (reference sequence). The CDR3 has 14 residues. This CDR3 reads CSARTGGQGAEAFF. In DNA form, the CDR3 reads TGCAGTGCTAGAACAGGGGGACAGGGAGCTGAAGCTTTCTTT.

The chain employs TRBV30 and TRBJ2-1; no definite D call. V was pared by 5 bases and J by 4 bases, with 9 bases between. CDR1 GTSNPN and CDR2 SVGIG come from the germline V gene (reference sequence). There are 12 residues in the CDR3. The CDR3: CAWAASYNEQFF. The CDR3 DNA follows: TGTGCCTGGGCCGCTAGTTACAATGAGCAGTTCTTC.

V and J are TRBV18 and TRBJ1-1, with 7 bases lining up with TRBD1. The CDR3 loop spans 15 amino acids. Germline CDR1 reads KGHSH; CDR2 reads LQKENI. Losses at the gene ends were 4 bases for V and 6 bases for J; bases not matched to a gene: 11. Written as DNA, the CDR3 is TGTGCCAGCTCACTCTTATCGTCAGGGGGACCTGAAGCTTTCTTT. Encoded protein: CASSLLSSGGPEAFF.

CDR3 DNA: TGTGCCAACGGACAGGGGTTAGGGGAGACCCAGTACTTC. Amino acids: CANGQGLGETQYF. The V call is TRBV2, the J call TRBJ2-5; 9 bases agree with TRBD1. This CDR3 comprises 13 residues. The germline CDR1 and CDR2 sequences are SNHLY and FYNNEI. Trimming at V came to 10 bases and at J to 5 bases, leaving 8 bases not matched to a gene.

This clonotype was found a few times. The chain carries TRBV4-3 and TRBJ2-7, with 8 bases identical to TRBD2. Germline CDR1 reads LGHNA; CDR2 reads YSLEER. Trimming removed 1 base from V and 4 bases from J; junction bases left unmatched: 6. This CDR3 region has 15 residues. The CDR3 protein is CASSQAGTGGYEQYF. DNA of the CDR3: TGCGCCAGCAGCCAAGCCGGGACGGGAGGGTACGAGCAGTACTTC.

Many counts were recorded for this clonotype. This sequence joins TRBV6-5 and TRBJ2-3; unclear D gene. Germline V gene sequence: CDR1 MNHEY, CDR2 SVGAGI. Trimming left V 6 bases short and J 0 bases short, with 4 bases between. The CDR3 covers 12 residues. CDR3 in amino acids: CASRASTDTQYF. CDR3 DNA sequence: TGTGCCAGCAGGGCAAGCACAGATACGCAGTATTTT.

V gene TRBV11-3 combines with J gene TRBJ2-5; D is possibly TRBD1 or TRBD2 (6 bases each). V was shortened by 5 bases and J by 4 bases, with 11 bases between the two germline ends. The CDR3 loop spans 13 amino acids. The germline CDR1 and CDR2 sequences are SGHNT and YENEEA. The CDR3 region is CASSTKGGETQYF. The DNA for the CDR3 is TGTGCCAGCAGCACTAAGGGGGGAGAGACCCAGTACTTC.

This clonotype was observed a few times. J is TRBJ2-5 and V is TRBV9; tentatively, D is TRBD1 or TRBD2 (6 bases each). Trimming pared 3 bases from V and 1 base from J, leaving 13 bases between. Germline CDR1 is SGDLS and CDR2 is YYNGEE. The CDR3 loop spans 15 amino acids. CDR3 loop: CASSGGARSQETQYF. The CDR3 DNA reads TGTGCCAGCAGCGGGGGGGCGCGGAGCCAAGAGACCCAGTACTTC. Full variable domain (rest looked up from reference TRBV9 and TRBJ2-5): DSGVTQTPKHLITATGQRVTLRCSPRSGDLSVYWYQQSLDQGLQFLIQYYNGEERAKGNILERFSAQQFPDLHSELNLSSLELGDSALYFCASSGGARSQETQYFGPGTRLLVL.

In its sample, this clonotype was seen a few times. The rearrangement links TRBV20-1 to TRBJ2-3; 10 nucleotides align to TRBD2. This CDR3 is built from 16 residues. Looked up from germline, CDR1 is DFQATT and CDR2 is SNEGSKA (reference sequence). J gave up 0 bases and V 0 bases, and 3 bases lay outside the gene matches. The CDR3 DNA follows: TGCAGTGCTAGAGACCCGACTAGCGGGAGCACAGATACGCAGTATTTT. Encoded protein: CSARDPTSGSTDTQYF.

V is TRBV12-3 or TRBV12-4 and J is TRBJ1-1; possible D gene TRBD1, 6 bases. This CDR3 spans 18 amino acids. V was pared by 3 bases and J by 4 bases, with 24 bases between. CDR3 region: CASSFAKGDAQGSTEAFF. CDR3 nucleotide sequence: TGTGCCAGCAGTTTTGCCAAGGGGGACGCCCAGGGTAGCACTGAAGCTTTCTTT.

This clonotype turned up a few times. The gene calls are TRBV29-1 and TRBJ2-7; D gene unclear. Trimming stripped 3 bases from V and 7 bases from J, with 13 bases between. The CDR3 loop spans 12 amino acids. Germline loops: CDR1 SQVTM, CDR2 ANQGSEA. CDR3 bases: TGCAGCGTTGACAGGATTAAAGGGGAGCAGTACTTC. Translating gives CSVDRIKGEQYF.